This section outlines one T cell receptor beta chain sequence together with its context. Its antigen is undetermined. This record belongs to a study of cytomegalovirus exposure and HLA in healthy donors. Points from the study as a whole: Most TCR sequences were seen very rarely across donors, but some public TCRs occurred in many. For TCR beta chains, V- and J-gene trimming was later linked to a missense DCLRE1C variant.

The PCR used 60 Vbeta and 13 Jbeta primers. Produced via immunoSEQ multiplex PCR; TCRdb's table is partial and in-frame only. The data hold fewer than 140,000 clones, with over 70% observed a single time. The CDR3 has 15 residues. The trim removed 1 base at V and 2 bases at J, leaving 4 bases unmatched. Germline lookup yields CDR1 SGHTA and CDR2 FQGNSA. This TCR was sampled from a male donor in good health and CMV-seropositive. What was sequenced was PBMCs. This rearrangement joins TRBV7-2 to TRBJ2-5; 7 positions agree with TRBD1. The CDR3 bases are TGTGCCAGCAGCTTAGAGGGCAGGGGGCAAGAGACCCAGTACTTC. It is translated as CASSLEGRGQETQYF.